One sample yielded the 6 T cell receptor beta chains listed below, sequenced in a study of cytomegalovirus exposure and HLA in healthy donors. PCR involved 60 Vbeta and 13 Jbeta primers. Clones were sequenced by immunoSEQ multiplex PCR, and TCRdb holds only the in-frame ones, with some missing. The sample comprises under 130,000 clones, roughly two thirds of which are singletons, and 3% to 3.5% rests with the top ten. The sequencing sample was made of PBMCs. Every receptor here comes from a man aged 30 to 39 in good health and CMV-seronegative.

This chain uses TRBV19 with TRBJ2-2, with 7 bases aligning to TRBD1. Germline V lookup: CDR1 LNHDA, CDR2 SQIVND (reference sequence). V was pared by 7 bases and J by 0 bases, with 11 bases of the junction left unmatched. The CDR3 has 17 residues. CDR3 amino acids: CASMTVSGTANTGELFF. DNA for the CDR3: TGTGCCAGTATGACCGTGTCCGGGACAGCGAACACCGGGGAGCTGTTTTTT.

The chain combines TRBV4-1 with TRBJ2-1; 10 bases agree with TRBD1. The germline CDR1 and CDR2 sequences are MGHRA and YSYEKL. The CDR3 loop spans 15 amino acids. V shed 1 base, J shed 5 bases, and the junction held 2 bases outside the gene matches. CDR3 sequence (DNA): TGCGCCAGCAGCCAAGTCGGGACAGGGGACAATGAGCAGTTCTTC. This translates into CASSQVGTGDNEQFF.

The chain has TRBV10-3 and TRBJ1-4, with TRBD1 as a possible D gene (5 bases). CDR3 length equals 12 residues. Germline-derived CDR1 and CDR2 are ENHRY and SYGVKD. V was trimmed by 10 bases and J by 8 bases, leaving 14 bases between them. CDR3 sequence reads: CASSGRGEKLFF. The CDR3, as DNA: TGTGCCAGCTCAGGGCGGGGAGAAAAACTGTTTTTT.

This clone has more than one count but fewer than ten. V and J are TRBV7-2 and TRBJ2-7; a weak D match, TRBD2 (6 bases). The V and J ends lost 1 base and 9 bases respectively, with 13 bases between them. The germline gives CDR1 SGHTA, CDR2 FQGNSA. There are 13 residues in the CDR3. CDR3: CASSLDWSGGQYF. The CDR3 DNA follows: TGTGCCAGCAGCTTAGACTGGTCCGGGGGGCAGTACTTC. Based on the CDR3 plus reference TRBV7-2 and TRBJ2-7, the full variable domain is GAGVSQSPSNKVTEKGKDVELRCDPISGHTALYWYRQSLGQGLEFLIYFQGNSAPDKSGLPSDRFSAERTGGSVSTLTIQRTQQEDSAVYLCASSLDWSGGQYFGPGTRLTVT.

V gene TRBV7-2 combines with J gene TRBJ1-2; a possible D gene is TRBD1 (5 bases). Germline CDR1 SGHTA, CDR2 FQGNSA. Trimming stripped 5 bases from V and 1 base from J, with 20 bases between. This CDR3 spans 17 amino acids. CDR3 DNA sequence: TGTGCCAGCAGCCGGTGGAGGGGATCTTCAAATAACTATGGCTACACCTTC. This gives the protein CASSRWRGSSNNYGYTF.

The V gene is TRBV7-2, the J gene TRBJ1-5; D is possibly TRBD1 (5 bases). The CDR3 covers 15 residues. Germline assignment: CDR1 SGHTA and CDR2 FQGNSA. V lost 1 base to trimming and J lost 6 bases, with 13 bases between them. The CDR3 loop is CASSLVGSGVQPQHF. The CDR3 nucleotides read TGTGCCAGCAGCTTAGTGGGTTCGGGGGTTCAGCCCCAGCATTTT.